This paragraph reports one T cell receptor (beta chain). This clone's antigen is unknown. Per-nucleotide qualities are absent, and no much larger clonotype sits a single base away. Samples from volunteer blood donors who had recovered from COVID-19 were contributed by a second Seattle source. The collaborating institutions used their own protocols to collect whole blood in K2EDTA tubes. For TCRbeta analysis, collaborators shipped samples as frozen whole blood, isolated PBMCs, or DNA extracted from either of those sample types. The CDR3 runs 15 amino acids, cysteine and phenylalanine included. Only the CDR3 portion is preserved as DNA: 45 bases, with reading frame beginning at the first base. From V the trimming removes 3 bases and from J it removes 7 bases, while the gene matches leave 8 bases of the junction unaccounted for. Per the germline V gene (reference sequence), LNHNV is the CDR1 and YYDKDF is the CDR2.

This specimen comes from a study of blood T cell repertoires in COVID-19 (TCRdb year 2020). Context from the whole study: Samples from collaborators originated in the United States, Italy and Spain and spanned both the acute and convalescent phases of COVID-19. A de-identified subject ID, COVID-19 status, age in years and sex were almost always included in the sample metadata. The material from the prospective study consisted of cDNA or gDNA derived from T cells, B-cell-depleted T cells, or PBMCs. The samples were drawn from two sources: the first 160 participants of the ongoing ImmuneRACE study, and 950 to 1,500 subjects contributed by 6 global collaborators. The dataset comprised deeply sampled blood TCRbeta repertoires from subjects exposed to, actively infected with, or recovered from COVID-19. HLA class I and class II types, where available, came from metadata supplied by the sample provider rather than from assay-based typing. The repertoires were released in a freely available public database intended as a resource for research on the immune response to SARS-CoV-2.

TCRbeta CDR3 regions were amplified from genomic DNA using the immunoSEQ Assay, a bias-controlled multiplex PCR. For the original study's pipeline: The number of nucleated cells in each sample was estimated by amplification of reference gene primers within the assay. To quantify the absolute abundance of each unique TCRbeta CDR3 rearrangement, sequence reads were collapsed and filtered. For each sample, productive Simpson clonality was calculated as the square root of Simpson's diversity index over productive rearrangements. TCRdb re-hosts the immuneACCESS table, in-frame sequences only. Its copies lack some clones; in the studies checked, an unresolved V gene accounts for under half of them, and the cause for the rest is not known. The DNA gave D and trimming, while V, J and clone size come from that table. The sample has about 240,000 clones on record, approximately 83% of them singletons. 1.5% to 2% of the sample is held by the ten biggest clonotypes.

Paper-wide results and their limitations: The amount of clinical and demographic metadata varied by source and participant and was provided uncurated.

Sequenced input: peripheral blood. The TCR originated in a man younger than 45 who had recovered from COVID-19. The sequence joins TRBV15 to TRBJ1-4; TRBD1 fits 7 bases in the junction. The CDR3 region has the sequence CATSSRNRGVEKLFF. Read as DNA, the sequence is TGTGCCACCAGCAGCCGTAACAGGGGTGTTGAAAAACTGTTTTTT.